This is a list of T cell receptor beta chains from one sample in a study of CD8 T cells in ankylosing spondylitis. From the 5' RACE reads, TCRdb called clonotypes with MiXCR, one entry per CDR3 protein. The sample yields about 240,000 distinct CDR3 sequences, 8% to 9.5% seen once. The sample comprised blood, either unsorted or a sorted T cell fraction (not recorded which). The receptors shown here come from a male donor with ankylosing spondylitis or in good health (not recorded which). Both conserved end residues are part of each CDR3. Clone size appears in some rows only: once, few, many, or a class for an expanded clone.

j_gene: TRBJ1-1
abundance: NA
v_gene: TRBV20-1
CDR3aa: CSARDLGTNTEAFF

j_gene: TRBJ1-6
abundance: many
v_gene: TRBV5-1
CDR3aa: CASSLGDRGNSPLHF

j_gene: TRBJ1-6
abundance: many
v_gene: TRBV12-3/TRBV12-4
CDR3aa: CASSAGQTLNSPLHF

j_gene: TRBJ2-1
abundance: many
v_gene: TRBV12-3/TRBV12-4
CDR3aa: CASSLPVHNEQFF

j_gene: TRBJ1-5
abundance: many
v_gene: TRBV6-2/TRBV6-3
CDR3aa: CASRQTGINQPQHF

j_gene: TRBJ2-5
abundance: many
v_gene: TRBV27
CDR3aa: CASRAGNGETQYF

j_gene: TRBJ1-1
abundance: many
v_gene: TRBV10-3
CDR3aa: CAISGGTEAFF

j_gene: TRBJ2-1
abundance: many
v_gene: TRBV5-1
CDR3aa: CASSLGGSTYNEQFF

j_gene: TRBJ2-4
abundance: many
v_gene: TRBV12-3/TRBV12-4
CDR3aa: CASSLRGDPKNIQYF

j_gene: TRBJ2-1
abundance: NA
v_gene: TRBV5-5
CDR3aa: CASSPTGQPSGEQFF

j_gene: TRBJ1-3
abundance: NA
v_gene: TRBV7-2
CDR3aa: CASSPRTGSGNTIYF

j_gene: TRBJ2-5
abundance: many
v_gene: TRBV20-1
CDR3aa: CSATSGGYLEYF

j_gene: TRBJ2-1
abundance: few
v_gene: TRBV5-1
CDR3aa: CASSLDSGGAIEQFF

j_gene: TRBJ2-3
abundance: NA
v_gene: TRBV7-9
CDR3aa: CASSLAGGISDTQYF

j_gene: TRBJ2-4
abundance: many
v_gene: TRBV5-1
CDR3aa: CASSLAPQGPVEALAKNIQYF

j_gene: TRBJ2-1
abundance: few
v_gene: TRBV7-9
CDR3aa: CASSFPSGDYEQFF

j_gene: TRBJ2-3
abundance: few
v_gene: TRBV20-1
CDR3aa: CSASTSGGEDTQYF